This entry lists 26 T cell receptor beta chains sequenced from one sample in a study of blood T cells in healthy people across ages. With a J-beta primer mix and a sample-barcoded 5' primer, a second PCR ran roughly 7 to 11 cycles. TCRdb reprocessed the 5' RACE reads with MiXCR, giving one entry per CDR3 protein. The sample consists of about 680,000 distinct CDR3 sequences, around 48% of them appearing once. Source material: blood. The origin of the receptors is a woman aged 55-69 years in good health.

As regards this clonotype: One end of the junction varies from germline; a read error may be responsible. In DNA form, the CDR3 reads TGTGCCAGCAGAATTACAGATACGCGGTATTTT. It yields the protein CASRITDTRYF. The chain couples TRBV6-6 to TRBJ2-3; D is unclear. Germline-derived CDR1 and CDR2 are MNHNY and SVGAGI (reference sequence). This CDR3 has 11 residues.

The CDR3 sequence: CASSYSFSGQPQHF. CDR3 sequence (DNA): TGTGCCAGCAGTTACTCCTTCTCCGGACAGCCCCAGCATTTT. The chain recombines TRBV6-2 or TRBV6-3 with TRBJ1-5; D gene uncertain. Trimming took off 0 bases at V and 7 bases at J, with 10 bases between the two ends. This CDR3 is 14 amino acids long. Per germline, CDR1 MNHEY and CDR2 SVGEGT.

This chain joins TRBV29-1 and TRBJ2-1, with 10 bases aligning to TRBD2. With 8 bases clipped from V and 7 bases from J, the junction kept 11 bases outside the gene matches. Germline CDR1 and CDR2: SQVTM and ANQGSEA. The CDR3 extends over 14 amino acids. The CDR3 DNA reads as TGCAGCCCCTTGGGTACTAGCGGGACAAATGAGCAGTTCTTC. This translates into CSPLGTSGTNEQFF.

A single count supports this clonotype. Its ends do not fully match the called genes, so a read error is possible. The chain carries TRBV29-1 and TRBJ1-1; the D is unclear. The V gene's germline CDR1 is SQVTM and CDR2 ANQGSEA. There are 15 residues in the CDR3. The CDR3 region has the DNA TGTGGGGTGTGGGGAGGAGATGGGATGAACACTGAAGCTTTCTTT. Translating it yields CGVWGGDGMNTEAFF.

CDR3 amino acids: CSVVRFLQETQYF. In DNA, the CDR3 is TGCAGCGTTGTTCGATTTCTTCAAGAGACCCAGTACTTC. The chain is built from TRBV29-1 and TRBJ2-5; no reliable D call. CDR3 length equals 13 residues. Trimming took off 4 bases at V and 2 bases at J, with 11 bases between the two ends. The germline V gene encodes CDR1 SQVTM and CDR2 ANQGSEA.

The genes are TRBV7-2 and TRBJ1-2; TRBD1 is a possible D gene (6 bases). V gave up 7 bases and J gave up 4 bases, with 13 bases separating them. The CDR3 runs 13 residues. In germline, CDR1 is SGHTA, CDR2 FQGNSA. The DNA of the CDR3 is TGTGCCAGCACCAATAGAGGGGGCTATGGCTACACCTTC. This codes for CASTNRGGYGYTF.

The rearrangement links TRBV12-3 or TRBV12-4 to TRBJ1-1; D is uncertain. Trimming shortened V by 5 bases and J by 0 bases, and 4 bases separated the two germline ends. This CDR3 has 12 amino acids. CDR3 amino acids: CASSALNTEAFF. The DNA of the CDR3 is TGTGCCAGCAGTGCATTGAACACTGAAGCTTTCTTT.

Only one count was recorded for this clonotype. A much larger clone lies a single base off, so this may be a read error. V is TRBV29-1 and J is TRBJ2-3; D is perhaps TRBD2 (6 bases). Germline CDR1 and CDR2: SQVTM and ANQGSEA. This CDR3 region has 15 residues. V lost 5 bases, J lost 4 bases, and 19 bases lay in between. The CDR3 region is CSVKGLARAADTQYF. CDR3 coding DNA: TGCAGCGTTAAGGGCCTAGCGAGAGCCGCAGATACGCAGTATTTT.

This clonotype was seen at least ten times. The CDR3 here is CASSPEARYGYTF. CDR3 nucleotide sequence: TGCGCCAGCAGCCCGGAGGCTCGATATGGCTACACCTTC. The chain joins TRBV5-1 to TRBJ1-2, with D unresolved. Trimming took off 4 bases at V and 5 bases at J, with 12 bases between the two ends. The CDR3 covers 13 residues. Germline loops: CDR1 SGHRS, CDR2 YFSETQ.

The chain recombines TRBV27 with TRBJ2-1; D unclear. V was cut by 3 bases and J by 7 bases, with 13 bases left in between. The CDR3 loop spans 14 amino acids. Per the germline V gene, CDR1 is MNHEY and CDR2 is SMNVEV (reference sequence). For the CDR3, the DNA is TGTGCCAGCAGTTTGGGTATAGCCAGGAATGAGCAGTTCTTC. It is translated as CASSLGIARNEQFF.

The V gene is TRBV3-1, the J gene TRBJ2-4; 10 bases agree with TRBD2. The DNA end is a closer match to TRBJ2-7, so the J assignment may be wrong. The CDR3 loop spans 14 amino acids. CDR1 LGHDT and CDR2 YNNKEL come from the germline V gene (reference sequence). Written as DNA, the CDR3 is TGTGCCAGCAGGCGAGCGGGAGGGCGCGACGAGCAGTACTTC. This codes for CASRRAGGRDEQYF.

This clonotype turned up a few times. This chain connects TRBV28 to TRBJ2-5; 12 bases agree with TRBD2. The germline gives CDR1 MDHEN, CDR2 SYDVKM. CDR3 length: 15 residues. V shed 6 bases, J shed 5 bases, and the junction held 7 bases outside the gene matches. The CDR3 loop is CASRPSGRVWETQYF. The CDR3 DNA reads as TGTGCCAGCAGGCCTAGCGGGAGGGTTTGGGAGACCCAGTACTTC.

This clonotype was observed a handful of times. The rearrangement links TRBV9 to TRBJ2-5; D may be TRBD2 (6 bases). The CDR3 extends over 14 amino acids. The ends were cut back, 0 bases at V and 11 bases at J, with 17 bases in the middle. CDR1 and CDR2 from the germline V gene are SGDLS and YYNGEE. CDR3 in amino acids: CASSVVTGVSEQYF. CDR3 DNA: TGTGCCAGCAGCGTAGTGACGGGAGTCTCTGAGCAGTACTTC.

Regarding this clonotype: The junction shows a germline mismatch at one end, possibly a read error. The rearrangement joins TRBV7-2 to TRBJ2-3; possibly TRBD1 for D (5 bases). The CDR3 length is 15 residues. CDR1 SGHTA and CDR2 FQGNSA come from the germline V gene. CDR3 bases: TGTGCCAGCAGCTTAGGCCCTCCCCCCACAGGTACGCAGTATTTT. This gives the protein CASSLGPPPTGTQYF. The complete variable domain, with remaining parts taken from reference TRBV7-2 and TRBJ2-3, reads GAGVSQSPSNKVTEKGKDVELRCDPISGHTALYWYRQSLGQGLEFLIYFQGNSAPDKSGLPSDRFSAERTGGSVSTLTIQRTQQEDSAVYLCASSLGPPPTGTQYFGPGTRLTVL.

CDR3: CASSLYMASRNERYF. The CDR3 DNA follows: TGTGCCAGCAGTCTATATATGGCCTCCAGGAACGAGCGGTACTTC. The chain couples TRBV27 to TRBJ2-5; no firm D call. CDR3 length: 15 amino acids. Germline CDR1 reads MNHEY; CDR2 reads SMNVEV (reference sequence). Deletions cut 5 bases from V and 13 bases from J, with 26 bases between.

The chain is built from TRBV14 and TRBJ1-2; tentative D call: TRBD1 (6 bases). The V gene's germline CDR1 is SGHDN and CDR2 FVKESK. V was trimmed by 3 bases and J by 4 bases, leaving 9 bases between them. This CDR3 is built from 13 residues. This CDR3 is CASSHYRVYGYTF. The CDR3 DNA sequence: TGTGCCAGCAGCCATTACAGGGTCTATGGCTACACCTTC.

This clonotype was recorded a few times. This chain uses TRBV3-1 with TRBJ2-7; 10 positions match TRBD1. The CDR3 is 16 residues long. V shed 1 base, J shed 4 bases, and the junction held 7 bases outside the gene matches. Looked up from germline, CDR1 is LGHDT and CDR2 is YNNKEL (reference sequence). CDR3 nucleotides: TGTGCCAGCAGCCAAGGGGTGACAGGGGGCAGGTACGAGCAGTACTTC. It is translated as CASSQGVTGGRYEQYF.

The gene calls are TRBV5-1 and TRBJ2-7; 7 bases agree with TRBD1. Germline CDR1 is SGHRS and CDR2 is YFSETQ. The CDR3 spans 13 residues. With V trimmed by 4 bases and J by 4 bases, 5 bases remained unmatched. CDR3 sequence: CASSQGQFYEQYF. CDR3 coding DNA: TGCGCCAGCAGCCAGGGACAGTTTTACGAGCAGTACTTC.

This rearrangement joins TRBV28 to TRBJ2-7; 9 bases match TRBD2. There are 24 residues in the CDR3. The trim removed 3 bases at V and 0 bases at J, leaving 30 bases unmatched. CDR1 is MDHEN, CDR2 SYDVKM, per germline. CDR3: CASSFIRPAKNSGRRELSSYEQYF. The CDR3, as DNA: TGTGCCAGCAGTTTCATAAGGCCTGCAAAAAATAGCGGGAGAAGAGAACTTAGCTCCTACGAGCAGTACTTC.

This clonotype came up many times. The rearrangement links TRBV29-1 to TRBJ2-1, with 8 bases identical to TRBD1. From germline, CDR1 is SQVTM and CDR2 ANQGSEA. Losses at the gene ends were 7 bases for V and 2 bases for J; bases not matched to a gene: 4. The CDR3 is 13 residues long. In nucleotides, the CDR3 is TGCAGCGAAAACAGGGGGGCCTACAATGAGCAGTTCTTC. Translated, it gives CSENRGAYNEQFF.

This clonotype was seen a handful of times. V usage is TRBV7-2 and J usage is TRBJ2-7; 15 bases map to TRBD2. From germline, CDR1 is SGHTA and CDR2 FQGNSA. V trimming: 2 bases; J trimming: 3 bases; junction bases outside the gene matches: 2. The CDR3 is 16 residues long. The CDR3 coding sequence is TGTGCCAGCAGCTTAACGGGACTAGCGGGAGGCTACGAGCAGTACTTC. This codes for CASSLTGLAGGYEQYF.

The J gene is TRBJ1-2, the V gene TRBV28; 7 bases match TRBD1. J gave up 4 bases and V 6 bases, and 8 bases lay outside the gene matches. Germline V gene lookup returns CDR1 MDHEN and CDR2 SYDVKM. The CDR3 is made up of 14 amino acids. CDR3 protein: CASSRDSKSYGYTF. As DNA, the CDR3 is TGTGCCAGCAGCCGGGACAGCAAGTCCTATGGCTACACCTTC.

The chain uses TRBV10-3 and TRBJ2-7; a weak D match, TRBD2 (5 bases). The DNA matches TRBJ2-5 better at its end, which makes the J call doubtful. The V gene's germline CDR1 is ENHRY and CDR2 SYGVKD. The CDR3 runs 13 residues. CDR3 amino acids: CAIRDHGGETQYF. CDR3 DNA sequence: TGTGCCATCAGGGACCATGGAGGCGAGACCCAGTACTTC.

This clonotype was recorded only once. The V gene is TRBV10-3, the J gene TRBJ2-1; TRBD1 matches 10 bases. Germline loops: CDR1 ENHRY, CDR2 SYGVKD. The trim removed 5 bases at V and 10 bases at J, leaving 8 bases unmatched. This CDR3 comprises 14 residues. CDR3 amino acids: CAISSGQGKYEQFF. The CDR3 bases are TGTGCCATCAGTTCGGGACAGGGGAAATACGAGCAGTTCTTC.

The chain recombines TRBV20-1 with TRBJ2-5, with TRBD2 identical over 7 bases. The V and J ends lost 7 bases and 2 bases, in that order; junction bases with no gene match: 4. This CDR3 region has 12 residues. Germline CDR1 and CDR2: DFQATT and SNEGSKA (reference sequence). The CDR3, as DNA: TGCAGTGTCAGCGGGACTCAAGAGACCCAGTACTTC. Its translation: CSVSGTQETQYF.

The V and J genes are TRBV29-1 and TRBJ2-1; D perhaps matches TRBD2 (5 bases). Trimming took off 7 bases at V and 4 bases at J, with 20 bases between the two ends. The CDR3 spans 15 residues. CDR1 is SQVTM, CDR2 ANQGSEA, per germline. For the CDR3, the DNA is TGCAGCGCTGTAGGGTTAGAGAGGGATTACAATGAGCAGTTCTTC. As protein: CSAVGLERDYNEQFF.